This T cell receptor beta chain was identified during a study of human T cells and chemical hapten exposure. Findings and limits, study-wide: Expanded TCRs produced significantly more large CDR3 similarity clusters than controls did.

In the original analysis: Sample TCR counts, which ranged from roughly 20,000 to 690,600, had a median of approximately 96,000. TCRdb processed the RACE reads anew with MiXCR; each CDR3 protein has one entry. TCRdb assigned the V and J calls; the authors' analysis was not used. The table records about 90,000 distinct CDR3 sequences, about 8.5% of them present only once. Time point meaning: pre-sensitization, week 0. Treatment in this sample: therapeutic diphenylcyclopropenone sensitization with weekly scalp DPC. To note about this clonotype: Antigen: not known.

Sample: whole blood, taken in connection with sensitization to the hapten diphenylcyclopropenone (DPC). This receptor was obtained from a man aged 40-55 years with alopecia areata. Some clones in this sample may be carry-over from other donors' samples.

The DNA for the CDR3 is TGTGCCAGCGGGAGTAGGAATGAGCAGTTCTTC. It translates to CASGSRNEQFF. The rearrangement uses TRBV7-2 and TRBJ2-1, with D possibly matching TRBD2 (5 bases). CDR1 and CDR2 from the germline V gene are SGHTA and FQGNSA. The V and J ends lost 8 bases and 7 bases respectively, with 9 bases between them. The CDR3 runs 11 residues. Full variable domain (remainder filled in from reference TRBV7-2 and TRBJ2-1): GAGVSQSPSNKVTEKGKDVELRCDPISGHTALYWYRQSLGQGLEFLIYFQGNSAPDKSGLPSDRFSAERTGGSVSTLTIQRTQQEDSAVYLCASGSRNEQFFGPGTRLTVL.